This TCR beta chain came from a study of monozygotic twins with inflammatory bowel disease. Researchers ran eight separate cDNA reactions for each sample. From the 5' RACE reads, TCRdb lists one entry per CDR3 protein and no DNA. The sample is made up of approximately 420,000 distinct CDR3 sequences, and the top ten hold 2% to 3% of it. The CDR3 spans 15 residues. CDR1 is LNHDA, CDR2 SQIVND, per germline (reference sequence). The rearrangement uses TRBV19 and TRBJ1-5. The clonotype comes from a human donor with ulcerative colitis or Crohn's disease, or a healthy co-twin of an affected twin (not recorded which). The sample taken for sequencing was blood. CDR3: CASSIPRWGVEPQHF.